This T cell receptor beta chain was recovered during a study of cytomegalovirus exposure and HLA in healthy donors. Overall study results and limits: The authors listed roughly 150 TCR beta chains as cytomegalovirus-associated. It is likely that the observed cluster of highly shared sequence variants was a sequencing artifact. In an earlier analysis, most TCR beta V segments were productive about 87% or about 30% of the time.

In the case of this clone: Its antigen is unknown.

Trimming at V came to 4 bases and at J to 5 bases, leaving 12 bases not matched to a gene. The germline V gene encodes CDR1 SGHRS and CDR2 YFSETQ. The CDR3 is made up of 15 amino acids. It was with 60 Vbeta and 13 Jbeta primers that the PCR ran. In the original analysis: As a later analysis found, there were 78 million or so unique TCR beta chains, of which roughly 11 million were shared. The table came from immunoSEQ multiplex PCR; TCRdb's copy has only in-frame clones and leaves some out. That table supplies the V and J calls and clone size; D and trimming were determined from the DNA. The table has roughly 170,000 clones, around four fifths seen once.

The sequencing sample was made of PBMCs. The origin of this receptor is a man aged 25 to 40 in good health and CMV-seronegative. The genes are TRBV5-1 and TRBJ2-7; 7 bases agree with TRBD2. For the CDR3, the DNA is TGCGCCAGCAGCGCGGCCGGGACTGGGGGGGACGAGCAGTACTTC. Translating gives CASSAAGTGGDEQYF. Based on the CDR3 plus reference TRBV5-1 and TRBJ2-7, the full variable domain is KAGVTQTPRYLIKTRGQQVTLSCSPISGHRSVSWYQQTPGQGLQFLFEYFSETQRNKGNFPGRFSGRQFSNSRSEMNVSTLELGDSALYLCASSAAGTGGDEQYFGPGTRLTVT.